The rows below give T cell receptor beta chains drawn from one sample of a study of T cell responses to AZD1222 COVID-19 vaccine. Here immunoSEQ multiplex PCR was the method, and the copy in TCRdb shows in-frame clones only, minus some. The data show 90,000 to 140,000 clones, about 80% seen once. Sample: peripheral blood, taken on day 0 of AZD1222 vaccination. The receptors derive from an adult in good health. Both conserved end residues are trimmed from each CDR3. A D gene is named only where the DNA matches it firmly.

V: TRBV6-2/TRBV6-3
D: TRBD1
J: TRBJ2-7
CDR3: ASSSLGQGFHEQY

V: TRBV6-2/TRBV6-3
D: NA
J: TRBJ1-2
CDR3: ASSYSDYGYT

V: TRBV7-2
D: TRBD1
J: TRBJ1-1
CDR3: ASSLVGGFEAF

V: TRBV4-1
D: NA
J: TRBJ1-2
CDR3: ASSHPQGGYT

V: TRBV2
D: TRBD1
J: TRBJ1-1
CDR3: ASSELGQGTEAF

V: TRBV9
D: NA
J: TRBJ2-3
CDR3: ASSVSPTDTQY

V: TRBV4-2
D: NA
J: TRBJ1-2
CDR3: ASSQASDYGYT

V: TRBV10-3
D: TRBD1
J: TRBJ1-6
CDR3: AISEGQVSNSPLH

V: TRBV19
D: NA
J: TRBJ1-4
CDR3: ASSKGDGGSEKLF

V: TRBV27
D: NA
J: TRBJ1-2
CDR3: ASSLDYNRGYT

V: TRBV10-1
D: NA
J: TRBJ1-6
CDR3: ASSTKPGALRGSYNSPLH

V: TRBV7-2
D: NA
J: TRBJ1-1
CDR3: ASSSGQLLEAF

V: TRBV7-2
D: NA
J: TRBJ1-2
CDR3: ASSLDTYYGYT

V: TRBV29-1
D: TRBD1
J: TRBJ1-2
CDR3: SARTGNEAKGYT

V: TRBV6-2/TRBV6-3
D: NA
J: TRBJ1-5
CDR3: ASSYWGAQVNQPQH

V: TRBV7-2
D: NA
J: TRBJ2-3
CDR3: ASSLGRSTDTQY

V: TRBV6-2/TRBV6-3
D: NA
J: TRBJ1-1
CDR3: ASSYAPNTEAF

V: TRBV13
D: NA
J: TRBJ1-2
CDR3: ASSLRPGVANYGYT

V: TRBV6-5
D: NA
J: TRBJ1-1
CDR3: ASGTWVDTEAF

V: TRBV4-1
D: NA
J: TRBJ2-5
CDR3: ASSQDTETQY